This T cell receptor beta chain was found in a study of post-analysis software for immune sequencing data. Study at large: The patients showed relapsing-remitting, secondary progressive and progressive-relapsing multiple sclerosis courses.

Study results and limitations: Those with multiple sclerosis, the patient group, showed significantly lower normalized Chao1 diversity than controls. Controls showed lower frequencies than patients for roughly 5 TRBV segments, and TRBV5-6, TRBV5-1 and TRBV20-1 were among these.

Comments on this clonotype: Its antigen is as yet unknown.

The germline V gene has CDR1 WNHNN and CDR2 SYGVQD (reference sequence). The CDR3 spans 13 residues. Researchers reported that TCR beta cDNA libraries carried unique molecular identifiers. With roughly 0.95 to 11 million T cells as the source, approximately 450,000 cDNA molecules resulted. TCRdb ran MiXCR on the PCR reads and lists one entry per CDR3 protein. The repertoire has about 460,000 distinct CDR3 sequences, roughly 46% of them found once; the top ten carry around an eighth. Input material: blood. V gene TRBV10-1 combines with J gene TRBJ2-4; D unclear. The end of the DNA aligns better with TRBJ2-5, so the J call may be wrong. The sequence came from a girl between 5 and 17 years old with multiple sclerosis. The CDR3 region is CASSERLQETQYF. As DNA, the CDR3 is TGCGCCAGCAGTGAGAGGTTGCAAGAGACCCAGTACTTC.